Detailed here is one T cell receptor beta chain. Its target is unknown. The sample originates from a study of a mutant IDH1 vaccine in newly diagnosed glioma. Overall study context: Eight vaccine injections were given to patients in weeks 1, 3, 5, 7, 11, 15, 19 and 23. The earlier regimen, radiotherapy, temozolomide, or both, was most often both. Study-wide findings and caveats: Vaccine-induced immune responses occurred in 93.3% of patients.

The table came from immunoSEQ multiplex PCR; TCRdb's copy has only in-frame clones and leaves some out. The sample has around 130,000 clones; around 80% are singletons. As to time point: week 11, during vaccination. Doses comprised 300 ug of mutant IDH1 20-mer peptide each, plus topical imiquimod. This CDR3 is 14 amino acids long. The J segment lost 7 bases and the V segment lost 1 base, leaving 2 bases of the junction unmatched. Germline CDR1 SGHVS, CDR2 FQNEAQ. The sequenced sample was PBMCs, obtained from a glioma patient whose treatment included an IDH1 peptide vaccine. The TCR originated in a man aged 35-49 years with glioma. The rearrangement joins TRBV7-8 to TRBJ2-1; 9 nucleotides agree with TRBD1. The CDR3 DNA is TGTGCCAGCAGCTTAGGGGACAGGGTAAATGAGCAGTTCTTC. Protein sequence: CASSLGDRVNEQFF.